This is a list of T cell receptor beta chains from one sample in a study of cytomegalovirus exposure and HLA in healthy donors. The table came from immunoSEQ multiplex PCR; TCRdb's copy has only in-frame clones and leaves some out. Of over 120,000 clones in the sample, around three quarters are singletons; the top ten hold under 2.5%. Material for sequencing was PBMCs. The receptor set was obtained from a woman in her sixties in good health and CMV-seropositive. The CDR3 runs from the conserved cysteine through the conserved F or W. The D gene is left open where the match is weak. Where a row states a size, it is once, few, many or the class of an expanded clone; other rows omit it.

v_gene,abundance,d_gene,j_gene,CDR3nt,CDR3aa
TRBV2,medium-sized,TRBD1,TRBJ1-5,TGTGCCAGCACAACGGGACAGGGAGTATCTCAGCCCCAGCATTTT,CASTTGQGVSQPQHF
TRBV7-2,-,-,TRBJ2-2,TGTGCCAGCAGCTCGCGGGTCAGGAACACCGGGGAGCTGTTTTTT,CASSSRVRNTGELFF
TRBV19,-,-,TRBJ1-1,TGTGCCAGTAGTATGAGGGAAATGAACACTGAAGCTTTCTTT,CASSMREMNTEAFF
TRBV27,-,-,TRBJ2-7,TGTGCCAGCAGTTTCTGGGGGCAAAACGAGCAGTACTTC,CASSFWGQNEQYF
TRBV19,-,TRBD1,TRBJ1-5,TGTGCCAGTAGTAATATAGGACAGGGCGATGGGAAAGACCAGCATTTT,CASSNIGQGDGKDQHF
TRBV6-6,many,-,TRBJ2-7,TGTGCCAGCGCCCAGGCCAGCTCCTACGAGCAGTACTTC,CASAQASSYEQYF
TRBV5-1,-,-,TRBJ2-3,TGCGCCAGCAGCTTAACAGCATCTAGCACAGATACGCAGTATTTT,CASSLTASSTDTQYF
TRBV6-6,-,TRBD1,TRBJ2-7,TGTGCCAGCAGACCGGGACAGGGGCCCTACGAGCAGTACTTC,CASRPGQGPYEQYF
TRBV5-1,-,-,TRBJ1-4,TGCGCCAGCCGGGGGGATGAAAAACTGTTTTTT,CASRGDEKLFF
TRBV5-6,-,-,TRBJ2-1,TGTGCCAGCAGCTTGTACGGGGAACAGGGAAATGAGCAGTTCTTC,CASSLYGEQGNEQFF
TRBV7-9,-,-,TRBJ1-1,TGTGCCAGCAGCTTAGAAGGAGGGATAAACACTGAAGCTTTCTTT,CASSLEGGINTEAFF
TRBV6-1,-,-,TRBJ1-4,TGTGCCAGCAGTCGCGGGGCTAATGAAAAACTGTTTTTT,CASSRGANEKLFF
TRBV5-1,once,-,TRBJ1-1,TGCGCCAGCAGCCTCCGGGATCGACAGGCGACTGGTTTGAACACTGAAGCTTTCTTT,CASSLRDRQATGLNTEAFF
TRBV6-1,few,-,TRBJ1-5,TGTGCCAGCAACACAGACTATAGCAATCAGCCCCAGCATTTT,CASNTDYSNQPQHF
TRBV9,once,-,TRBJ2-3,TGTGCCAGCAGCGTAACGGGATTGAGCACAGATACGCAGTATTTT,CASSVTGLSTDTQYF
TRBV27,-,-,TRBJ2-1,TGTGCCAGCAGTTTAAGTCGTAGCTCCTACAATGAGCAGTTCTTC,CASSLSRSSYNEQFF
TRBV4-1,-,TRBD1,TRBJ2-7,TGCGCCAGCAGCCAAGTGTGGACAGGGGACTCCTACGAGCAGTACTTC,CASSQVWTGDSYEQYF
TRBV2,-,-,TRBJ2-1,TGTGCCAGCAGTGGACTAAACTACAATGAGCAGTTCTTC,CASSGLNYNEQFF
TRBV2,-,TRBD1,TRBJ1-2,TGTGCCACACAACCCGGACAGGGGTTTGGCTACACCTTC,CATQPGQGFGYTF
TRBV30,-,TRBD1,TRBJ1-2,TGTGCCTGGAGTACAGGGGTAGAGGGCTACACCTTC,CAWSTGVEGYTF
TRBV2,once,TRBD1,TRBJ1-5,TGTGCCAGCAGTGGGACAGGGGGAGGTCAGCCCCAGCATTTT,CASSGTGGGQPQHF
TRBV6-5,-,TRBD1,TRBJ2-1,TGTGCCAGCAGTTACTCGGGACAGCCCTCCTACAATGAGCAGTTCTTC,CASSYSGQPSYNEQFF
TRBV30,-,TRBD1,TRBJ2-7,TGTGCCTGGACCCAGGGACAGGGGCCTCACGAGCAGTACTTC,CAWTQGQGPHEQYF
TRBV19,-,TRBD2,TRBJ2-7,TGTGCCAGTAGTATAGATGTGGGGACTAGCGGGTCCTACGAGCAGTACTTC,CASSIDVGTSGSYEQYF
TRBV29-1,-,TRBD2,TRBJ2-1,TGCAGCGTTGATACTAGCGGGTATGAGCAGTTCTTC,CSVDTSGYEQFF
TRBV10-3,-,TRBD1,TRBJ1-4,TGTGCCAGCTTACCGGGACAGGGGGACCTAAATGAAAAACTGTTTTTT,CASLPGQGDLNEKLFF
TRBV18,-,-,TRBJ1-3,TGTGCCAGCTCACCTGGACTGAACTCTGGAAACACCATATATTTT,CASSPGLNSGNTIYF
TRBV7-8,few,-,TRBJ1-6,TGTGCCAGCAGCTTAAGAAATCTAGTAGATAATTCACCCCTCCACTTT,CASSLRNLVDNSPLHF
TRBV7-3,-,TRBD2,TRBJ2-4,TGTGCCAGCAGCTTAACGGGAGGGCCCAACATTCAGTACTTC,CASSLTGGPNIQYF
TRBV28,-,-,TRBJ1-5,TGTGCCAGCAGTTTGGCCGGGGGAAGTCAGCCCCAGCATTTT,CASSLAGGSQPQHF
TRBV29-1,-,-,TRBJ2-3,TGCAGCGTGGGGGCTGAGGCGAGGAATACGCAGTATTTT,CSVGAEARNTQYF
TRBV5-1,-,-,TRBJ2-7,TGCGCCAGCAGCTCTGGACAGTTCGACTACGAGCAGTACTTC,CASSSGQFDYEQYF
TRBV2,-,-,TRBJ2-6,TGTGCCAGCACTGAGAGGGCTGGGGCCAACGTCCTGACTTTC,CASTERAGANVLTF
TRBV5-4,-,TRBD1,TRBJ1-1,TGTGCCAGCAGCACCGGGACAGACATGAACACTGAAGCTTTCTTT,CASSTGTDMNTEAFF
TRBV7-8,-,TRBD2,TRBJ2-1,TGTGCCAGCAGCTCCGGACTAGCGGTAGGGTCCTACAATGAGCAGTTCTTC,CASSSGLAVGSYNEQFF
TRBV5-1,-,TRBD2,TRBJ2-5,TGCGCCAGCAGCTTCGGGAGGGCCAGGGAGACCCAGTACTTC,CASSFGRARETQYF